The 29 T cell receptor beta chains below were found in one sample sequenced in a study of T cell responses to AZD1222 COVID-19 vaccine. Sequencing was performed with immunoSEQ multiplex PCR; in TCRdb, only in-frame clones are kept and a portion is missing. The profile shows under 150,000 clones, roughly nine tenths of them singletons. The starting material was peripheral blood, obtained on day 0 of AZD1222 vaccination. The receptors originated from an adult in good health.

The chain recombines TRBV29-1 with TRBJ2-7, with TRBD1 matching 7 bases. V shed 5 bases and J 1 base; nucleotides not matched to a gene: 8. The CDR3 consists of 14 residues. Germline V gene lookup returns CDR1 SQVTM and CDR2 ANQGSEA. The CDR3 sequence: CSVSRDSESYEQYF. The CDR3 DNA follows: TGCAGCGTTAGCCGGGACAGCGAGTCCTACGAGCAGTACTTC.

This chain joins TRBV7-6 and TRBJ2-2; no reliable D call. V lost 2 bases and J 3 bases, leaving 13 bases between the germline ends. CDR1 SGHVS and CDR2 FNYEAQ come from the germline V gene. CDR3 length: 16 amino acids. CDR3 region: CASSLRLSADTGELFF. CDR3 nucleotide sequence: TGTGCCAGCAGCTTAAGACTCTCGGCTGACACCGGGGAGCTGTTTTTT.

This chain's CDR3 is CASSLRDRGVGYEQYF. DNA for the CDR3: TGTGCCAGCAGCTTGCGGGACAGGGGCGTTGGGTACGAGCAGTACTTC. The chain carries TRBV7-8 and TRBJ2-7; 10 bases are a match to TRBD1. Looked up from germline, CDR1 is SGHVS and CDR2 is FQNEAQ. J lost 4 bases, V lost 3 bases, and 9 bases had no gene match. The CDR3 consists of 16 residues. Using reference TRBV7-8 and TRBJ2-7 for the parts outside the CDR3, the full variable domain is GAGVSQSPRYKVAKRGQDVALRCDPISGHVSLFWYQQALGQGPEFLTYFQNEAQLDKSGLPSDRFFAERPEGSVSTLKIQRTQQEDSAVYLCASSLRDRGVGYEQYFGPGTRLTVT.

In the case of this clone: The conserved phenylalanine or tryptophan is not found at the CDR3 terminus, so this likely reflects a read error. It is unclear where the CDR3 begins or ends on the DNA, so no DNA is shown, and the CDR3 is as TCRdb lists it. The chain has TRBV28 and TRBJ1-1. Germline V gene sequence: CDR1 MDHEN, CDR2 SYDVKM. Ends included, the CDR3 has 9 residues. CDR3 region: CASSLCGPV.

The chain combines TRBV3-1 (or the pseudogene TRBV3-2) with TRBJ1-1; 7 bases match TRBD1. The germline V gene encodes CDR1 LGHDT and CDR2 YNNKEL (reference sequence). The CDR3 length is 16 residues. The J segment lost 6 bases and the V segment lost 4 bases, leaving 14 bases of the junction unmatched. This CDR3 reads CASSPKTGRGGAEAFF. CDR3 bases: TGTGCCAGCAGCCCCAAGACAGGGCGGGGAGGGGCTGAAGCTTTCTTT.

This chain joins TRBV4-2 and TRBJ1-1, with a tentative D call TRBD1 (5 bases). Looked up from germline, CDR1 is LGHNA and CDR2 is YNFKEQ. CDR3 length equals 14 residues. V was trimmed by 4 bases and J by 6 bases, leaving 15 bases between them. CDR3 coding DNA: TGTGCCAGCAGCCTGCCTGGGGGGGACGCTGAAGCTTTCTTT. Translation: CASSLPGGDAEAFF.

The chain has TRBV4-3 and TRBJ2-7; maybe TRBD1 (6 bases). This CDR3 contains 15 residues. Trimming took 2 bases from V and 3 from J, leaving 14 bases between them. The germline CDR1 and CDR2 sequences are LGHNA and YSLEER. The CDR3 nucleotides read TGCGCCAGCAGCCAACGTTCGGGGACAAGCTACGAGCAGTACTTC. Its translation is CASSQRSGTSYEQYF.

The chain recombines TRBV7-2 with TRBJ1-1, with D hard to call. Trimming removed 7 bases from V and 0 bases from J, with 9 bases in between. Germline V CDR1 and CDR2: SGHTA, FQGNSA. CDR3 size: 13 residues. CDR3 loop: CASTWRMNTEAFF. The DNA of the CDR3 is TGTGCCAGCACCTGGCGGATGAACACTGAAGCTTTCTTT.

The count of this clone is one. The rearrangement joins TRBV20-1 to TRBJ1-4; no firm D call. Germline CDR1 and CDR2: DFQATT and SNEGSKA (reference sequence). The CDR3 runs 11 residues. The V and J ends lost 6 bases and 8 bases respectively, with 10 bases between them. CDR3 DNA: TGCAGTGCATACATCGGAGAAAAACTGTTTTTT. Protein product: CSAYIGEKLFF.

The rearrangement uses TRBV6-2 or TRBV6-3 and TRBJ1-5; TRBD1 might be the D (5 bases). Per the germline V gene, CDR1 is MNHEY and CDR2 is SVGEGT. Trimming removed 5 bases at V and 6 bases at J, with 11 bases between. This CDR3 has 13 amino acids. CDR3 nucleotides: TGTGCCAGCAGTGTGCAGGGCGGTCAGCCCCAGCATTTT. This codes for CASSVQGGQPQHF.

In DNA, the CDR3 is TGTGCCAGCAGCCCAGGCGATCTCGTCTTCGGTGAGCAGTTCTTC. This sequence encodes CASSPGDLVFGEQFF. This chain joins TRBV11-2 and TRBJ2-1; no firm D call. The V end was cut by 5 bases, the J end by 9 bases, with 20 bases between. Germline V gene sequence: CDR1 SGHAT, CDR2 FQNNGV. This CDR3 has 15 residues.

This clone was observed a handful of times. This rearrangement joins TRBV5-1 to TRBJ1-3; no firm D call. Deletions cut 5 bases from V and 3 bases from J, with 15 bases between. This CDR3 is 15 amino acids long. Per germline, CDR1 SGHRS and CDR2 YFSETQ. As DNA, the CDR3 is TGCGCCAGCAGACGGAACAGTGAATTTGGAAACACCATATATTTT. Translation: CASRRNSEFGNTIYF.

This clone showed up just once. The chain has TRBV28 and TRBJ1-5; a possible D gene is TRBD1 (6 bases). The CDR3 consists of 14 residues. Germline V gene lookup returns CDR1 MDHEN and CDR2 SYDVKM. V shed 5 bases and J shed 4 bases, with 12 bases lying between them. The CDR3 here is CASSPRGLNQPQHF. The CDR3 nucleotides are TGTGCCAGCAGTCCGCGGGGGCTAAATCAGCCCCAGCATTTT.

The CDR3 bases are TGCGCCAGCAGCCAAGATCTGGGAGAGACACAAGAGACCCAGTACTTC. Protein: CASSQDLGETQETQYF. The chain carries TRBV4-3 and TRBJ2-5, with D maybe TRBD2 (5 bases). CDR1 and CDR2 from the germline V gene are LGHNA and YSLEER. The V end lost 0 bases, the J end lost 2 bases, and 13 bases lay between the germline ends. The CDR3 runs to 16 residues.

This rearrangement joins TRBV18 to TRBJ1-4; no firm D call. This CDR3 comprises 16 residues. Looked up from germline, CDR1 is KGHSH and CDR2 is LQKENI. V lost 0 bases and J 6 bases, leaving 14 bases between the germline ends. CDR3: CASSPPEARYDEKLFF. CDR3 in DNA: TGTGCCAGCTCACCACCGGAGGCGCGGTACGATGAAAAACTGTTTTTT.

This chain joins TRBV30 and TRBJ2-3; D gene uncertain. CDR3 size: 14 residues. CDR1 GTSNPN and CDR2 SVGIG come from the germline V gene (reference sequence). The germline V and J ends were trimmed by 0 bases and 0 bases, with 7 bases remaining between them. CDR3 sequence reads: CAWSVLQSTDTQYF. CDR3 DNA sequence: TGTGCCTGGAGTGTACTACAGAGCACAGATACGCAGTATTTT. Full variable domain (rest looked up from reference TRBV30 and TRBJ2-3): SQTIHQWPATLVQPVGSPLSLECTVEGTSNPNLYWYRQAAGRGLQLLFYSVGIGQISSEVPQNLSASRPQDRQFILSSKKLLLSDSGFYLCAWSVLQSTDTQYFGPGTRLTVL.

The rearrangement uses TRBV7-3 and TRBJ2-1; 8 positions match TRBD2. The CDR3 extends over 15 amino acids. Per the germline V gene, CDR1 is SGHTA and CDR2 is FQGTGA. The trim removed 6 bases at V and 0 bases at J, leaving 4 bases unmatched. In nucleotides, the CDR3 is TGTGCCAGCAGAGTCAGCGGGAGCTCCTACAATGAGCAGTTCTTC. It encodes CASRVSGSSYNEQFF.

For this clone: The same CDR3 also results from other DNA sequences found in this sample. The chain joins TRBV19 to TRBJ1-1; the D is unclear. The CDR3 totals 13 residues. Germline CDR1 LNHDA, CDR2 SQIVND (reference sequence). The V end was cut by 2 bases, the J end by 1 base, with 5 bases between. The chain's CDR3 is CASSISGNTEAFF. As DNA, the CDR3 is TGTGCCAGTAGTATATCCGGGAACACTGAAGCTTTCTTT.

J is TRBJ2-1 and V is TRBV12-3 or TRBV12-4; TRBD2 agrees at 8 bases. V shed 2 bases, J shed 9 bases, and the junction held 3 bases outside the gene matches. CDR3 length: 13 amino acids. The CDR3 DNA reads TGTGCCAGCAGTTTAAGGCTAGCGGGTGAGCAGTTCTTC. This translates into CASSLRLAGEQFF.

J is TRBJ2-3 and V is TRBV9; 11 bases line up with TRBD2. Per germline, CDR1 SGDLS and CDR2 YYNGEE. The CDR3 consists of 16 residues. J was trimmed by 5 bases and V by 4 bases; bases with no gene match: 9. The CDR3 here is CASSTRLAGTGDTQYF. The CDR3 nucleotides are TGTGCCAGCAGCACCCGACTAGCGGGAACGGGAGATACGCAGTATTTT.

The chain has TRBV7-2 and TRBJ2-7, with TRBD1 matching over 8 bases. V gave up 6 bases and J gave up 3 bases; unmatched junction bases: 13. Germline CDR1 reads SGHTA; CDR2 reads FQGNSA. This CDR3 region has 16 residues. The CDR3 spells CASSIATGTGFYEQYF. CDR3 DNA sequence: TGTGCCAGCAGTATTGCTACCGGGACAGGCTTCTACGAGCAGTACTTC. The variable domain in full, completed from reference TRBV7-2 and TRBJ2-7, reads GAGVSQSPSNKVTEKGKDVELRCDPISGHTALYWYRQSLGQGLEFLIYFQGNSAPDKSGLPSDRFSAERTGGSVSTLTIQRTQQEDSAVYLCASSIATGTGFYEQYFGPGTRLTVT.

A few counts support this clone. The chain couples TRBV27 to TRBJ1-5; 9 bases are a match to TRBD1. The CDR3 contains 15 residues. Trimming at V came to 5 bases and at J to 9 bases, leaving 11 bases not matched to a gene. Germline loops: CDR1 MNHEY, CDR2 SMNVEV (reference sequence). The CDR3 nucleotides read TGTGCCAGCAGTCCGCCTCCGGGACAGGGCAGGCCCCAGCATTTT. Protein product: CASSPPPGQGRPQHF.

The chain recombines TRBV19 with TRBJ1-5; TRBD1 might be the D (5 bases). The ends were cut back, 6 bases at V and 0 bases at J, with 12 bases in the middle. The CDR3 spans 15 residues. Germline assignment: CDR1 LNHDA and CDR2 SQIVND (reference sequence). The CDR3 DNA reads TGTGCCAGTAGGCCCGAAGGGGCTAGCAATCAGCCCCAGCATTTT. As protein: CASRPEGASNQPQHF. Complete variable domain (other parts from reference TRBV19 and TRBJ1-5): DGGITQSPKYLFRKEGQNVTLSCEQNLNHDAMYWYRQDPGQGLRLIYYSQIVNDFQKGDIAEGYSVSREKKESFPLTVTSAQKNPTAFYLCASRPEGASNQPQHFGDGTRLSIL.

V and J are TRBV20-1 and TRBJ2-1, with D possibly matching TRBD2 (5 bases). This CDR3 contains 16 residues. CDR1 DFQATT and CDR2 SNEGSKA come from the germline V gene (reference sequence). The V end lost 3 bases, the J end lost 5 bases, and 20 bases lay between the germline ends. The CDR3 nucleotides read TGCAGTGCTAGTGACGGTGGGTCGGGAAGCCACAATGAGCAGTTCTTC. Translated, it gives CSASDGGSGSHNEQFF.

The chain combines TRBV11-2 with TRBJ1-4, with 12 bases aligning to TRBD1. The junction had 10 bases not matched to a gene; V was cut back by 5 bases and J by 3 bases. Germline lookup yields CDR1 SGHAT and CDR2 FQNNGV. This CDR3 is 18 amino acids long. The CDR3 loop is CASSRGQGAVGANEKLFF. CDR3 nucleotide sequence: TGTGCCAGCAGCCGGGGACAGGGGGCCGTAGGGGCTAATGAAAAACTGTTTTTT.

The sample holds one count of this clone. This rearrangement joins TRBV6-5 to TRBJ1-5; D is perhaps TRBD1 (5 bases). Germline V gives CDR1 MNHEY, CDR2 SVGAGI. Between the trimmed V and J ends, which lost 10 bases and 4 bases, there was a span of 14 bases. The CDR3 length is 13 residues. The CDR3 is CATSSRQNQPQHF. The CDR3 DNA reads TGTGCCACCTCATCCCGACAGAATCAGCCCCAGCATTTT.

This chain connects TRBV5-8 to TRBJ2-3; D unresolved. The germline V gene has CDR1 SGHTS and CDR2 YDEGEE. The CDR3 runs to 10 residues. V was trimmed by 4 bases and J by 7 bases, leaving 4 bases between them. The CDR3 nucleotides are TGTGCCAGCAGCATTCATACGCAGTATTTT. It translates to CASSIHTQYF. The whole variable domain, filled in from reference TRBV5-8 and TRBJ2-3, reads EAGVTQSPTHLIKTRGQQATLRCSPISGHTSVYWYQQALGLGLQFLLWYDEGEERNRGNFPPRFSGRQFPNYSSELNVNALELEDSALYLCASSIHTQYFGPGTRLTVL.

This chain connects TRBV7-3 to TRBJ2-7, with 9 bases lining up with TRBD1. The CDR3 sequence is 16 residues long. After removal of 4 bases from V and 7 bases from J, the junction contained 14 bases not matched to a gene. Germline V CDR1 and CDR2: SGHTA, FQGTGA. The CDR3 DNA is TGTGCCAGCAGCTCAGCCGAGGGACAGGGACGTGGAGAGCAGTACTTC. Protein product: CASSSAEGQGRGEQYF. The full variable domain, rest sourced from reference TRBV7-3 and TRBJ2-7, is GAGVSQTPSNKVTEKGKYVELRCDPISGHTALYWYRQSLGQGPEFLIYFQGTGAADDSGLPNDRFFAVRPEGSVSTLKIQRTERGDSAVYLCASSSAEGQGRGEQYFGPGTRLTVT.

The chain has TRBV7-9 and TRBJ1-3, with D uncertain. V lost 5 bases, J lost 4 bases, and 12 bases lay in between. Germline values: CDR1 SEHNR, CDR2 FQNEAQ (reference sequence). The CDR3 loop spans 14 amino acids. For the CDR3, the DNA is TGTGCCAGCAGCGACCCTACCGGGGGAAACACCATATATTTT. Its translation is CASSDPTGGNTIYF.